Listed below are T cell receptor beta chains from one sample, sequenced in a study of Ad26.COV2.S vaccination and SARS-CoV-2 variants. Generated by immunoSEQ multiplex PCR, the TCRdb table keeps only in-frame clones and is missing some. This sample has around 240,000 clones, with 70% to 90% found just once. The material sequenced was peripheral blood, taken in a trial of Ad26.COV2.S vaccine versus placebo. The origin of the receptors is a person between 18 and 65 years old who received the Ad26.COV2.S COVID-19 vaccine or a placebo. Each CDR3 is given with its conserved first and last residue. D genes are given only for firm matches. The size field is filled for only some rows; it gives once, few, many or a size class.

j_call clone_size d_call v_call cdr3_nt cdr3_aa
TRBJ1-3 NA NA TRBV30 TGTGCCTGGAGTCGAGGGACCCCCTCTGGAAACACCATATATTTT CAWSRGTPSGNTIYF
TRBJ2-6 NA TRBD2 TRBV28 TGTGCCAGCAGTGGCCGGGGGGGGCTAGGGGCCAACGTCCTGACTTTC CASSGRGGLGANVLTF
TRBJ2-1 NA NA TRBV24-1 TGTGCCACCAGTGATCCAGGACAGCCGTTCGACAATGAGCAGTTCTTC CATSDPGQPFDNEQFF
TRBJ2-2 NA TRBD2 TRBV7-8 TGTGCCAGCAGCCCCTGGGCTAGCGGGGTCGCCACCGGGGAGCTGTTTTTT CASSPWASGVATGELFF
TRBJ1-4 NA TRBD1 TRBV2 TGTGCCAGCCGGGACAGGGGCTACCTAAATGAAAAACTGTTTTTT CASRDRGYLNEKLFF
TRBJ1-1 NA NA TRBV6-6 TGTGCCAGCAGCCCACAGGGAGTCACTGAAGCTTTCTTT CASSPQGVTEAFF
TRBJ1-1 NA TRBD1 TRBV5-6 TGTGCCAGCAGCCCGGACAGGGGGAACACTGAAGCTTTCTTT CASSPDRGNTEAFF
TRBJ2-2 NA NA TRBV3-1/TRBV3-2 TGTGCCAGCAGCCACATGGGGTCCGGGGAGCTGTTTTTT CASSHMGSGELFF
TRBJ2-2 NA TRBD2 TRBV27 TGTGCCAGCCAGCGGGAGGGGGCCGGGGAGCTGTTTTTT CASQREGAGELFF
TRBJ2-1 NA NA TRBV6-4 TGTGCCAGCAGTGACTTCGCGAAGCGCCGGAGCTCCTACAATGAGCAGTTCTTC CASSDFAKRRSSYNEQFF
TRBJ1-2 NA NA TRBV15 TGTGCCACCAGCAGCTGGGCAGGGGCGAGCTATGGCTACACCTTC CATSSWAGASYGYTF
TRBJ1-5 NA NA TRBV11-2 TGTGCCAGCAGCTTAGGGGGGCCAAGGCAGCCCCAGCATTTT CASSLGGPRQPQHF
TRBJ1-1 NA NA TRBV30 TGTGCCTGGATCACTCAGAACACTGAAGCTTTCTTT CAWITQNTEAFF
TRBJ2-1 NA NA TRBV11-3 TGTGCCAGCAGCTTCGGGACAGAGCAGTTCTTC CASSFGTEQFF
TRBJ2-2 NA NA TRBV5-1 TGCGCCAGCAGCTCTGGAGCCACCGGGGAGCTGTTTTTT CASSSGATGELFF
TRBJ2-5 NA NA TRBV3-1/TRBV3-2 TGTGCCAGCAGCCGACCAGGGGGGGCGGTAGAGGAGACCCAGTACTTC CASSRPGGAVEETQYF
TRBJ1-2 NA NA TRBV5-1 TGCGCCAGCAGCCCTTTAAACTCGGGTTCGGAGGTGAACTATGGCTACACCTTC CASSPLNSGSEVNYGYTF
TRBJ2-1 NA NA TRBV11-3 TGTGCCAGCAGCTCACGCCCACGTAGCCATGAGCAGTTCTTC CASSSRPRSHEQFF
TRBJ2-1 NA NA TRBV5-1 TGCGCCAGCACCGAGACCCTCGGGACACGGAACTACAATGAGCAGTTCTTC CASTETLGTRNYNEQFF
TRBJ1-6 NA TRBD1 TRBV10-3 TGTGCCATCAGCGAGGACAGGGGGTTGGGAAATTCACCCCTCCACTTT CAISEDRGLGNSPLHF
TRBJ1-1 NA TRBD1 TRBV10-3 TGTGCCATCAGTGGATCGACAGGGGAAAGGTCTGAAGCTTTCTTT CAISGSTGERSEAFF
TRBJ1-6 NA NA TRBV9 TGTGCCAGCAGCGTGGATCTCCCTAATTCACCCCTCCACTTT CASSVDLPNSPLHF
TRBJ2-3 NA TRBD2 TRBV13 TGTGCCAGCAGCTTATACTCACGGACTAGCGGAAAAAGCACAGATACGCAGTATTTT CASSLYSRTSGKSTDTQYF
TRBJ2-1 NA NA TRBV6-5 TGTGCCAGCACAGGCGGCTCCTACAATGAGCAGTTCTTC CASTGGSYNEQFF
TRBJ2-7 NA TRBD2 TRBV18 TGTGCCAGCTCAGAGTTTTCGGGGGGGTACGAGCAGTACTTC CASSEFSGGYEQYF
TRBJ2-3 NA TRBD1 TRBV7-2 TGTGCCAGCAGCTCCCCCCGTACGGGACAGGCGGTTAGCACAGATACGCAGTATTTT CASSSPRTGQAVSTDTQYF
TRBJ2-3 NA NA TRBV7-2 TGTGCCAGCAGCCTAGGGATGGGGATCCCCGATACGCAGTATTTT CASSLGMGIPDTQYF
TRBJ1-1 NA NA TRBV7-3 TGTGCCAGCAGCTTTGAAGGTGTGAACACTGAAGCTTTCTTT CASSFEGVNTEAFF
TRBJ2-3 NA NA TRBV9 TGTGCCAGCAGCGTAGAGGCGGGGACTGTCTCAGATACGCAGTATTTT CASSVEAGTVSDTQYF
TRBJ2-7 NA NA TRBV27 TGTGCCAGCAGTTTACGGGGAATCTACGAGCAGTACTTC CASSLRGIYEQYF
TRBJ2-7 few NA TRBV4-2 TGTGCCAGCAGCCAAGATCTTTCAGGGACCTACGAGCAGTACTTC CASSQDLSGTYEQYF
TRBJ2-3 NA NA TRBV18 TGTGCCAGCTCACCAGCGGTTACTAGCACAGATACGCAGTATTTT CASSPAVTSTDTQYF
TRBJ2-1 NA TRBD1 TRBV2 TGTGCCAGCAGTCGACTGGACAGGGCTATCAACAATGAGCAGTTCTTC CASSRLDRAINNEQFF
TRBJ2-1 NA TRBD2 TRBV27 TGTGCCAGCAGTTTCGAAACTAGCGGGGCCGGTGAGCAGTTCTTC CASSFETSGAGEQFF
TRBJ2-2 NA NA TRBV5-6 TGTGCCAGCAGCTTGGAGTTGTGGGGGACCGGGGAGCTGTTTTTT CASSLELWGTGELFF
TRBJ2-1 NA TRBD2 TRBV7-2 TGTGCCAGCAGCTTAGACGGGCGGGAGCGGCATGAGCAGTTCTTC CASSLDGRERHEQFF
TRBJ2-7 NA NA TRBV19 TGTGCCACCAAAAGTGCGGGGACCGCTAGCTCCTACGAGCAGTACTTC CATKSAGTASSYEQYF